The T cell receptor (beta chain) described here comes from a study of blood T cell repertoires in COVID-19. Looking at the study overall: T cells, B-cell-depleted T cells, or PBMCs provided the cDNA or gDNA that served as material.

The germline CDR1 and CDR2 sequences are SQVTM and ANQGSEA. This CDR3 has 12 residues. V dropped 0 bases and J dropped 7 bases, with 9 bases sitting between them. Authors' methods: Reference gene primers were amplified, and this amplification served to estimate nucleated cell counts. Here immunoSEQ multiplex PCR was the method, and the copy in TCRdb shows in-frame clones only, minus some. D and trimming come from the DNA, and the V and J calls and clone size come from that table. This table has about 120,000 clones, 78% appearing once. This chain links TRBV29-1 with TRBJ1-2, with D perhaps matching TRBD1 (5 bases). The sample taken for sequencing was peripheral blood. This sequence originates from a man aged 65 to 85 with acute or convalescent COVID-19. CDR3 sequence: CSVEEGRGGYTF. The CDR3 coding sequence is TGCAGCGTTGAAGAGGGAAGGGGTGGCTACACCTTC.